A selection of T cell receptor beta chains follows, all from one sample in a study of technical replicates of blood from four donors. Some clones are missing from TCRdb's copy, which holds only in-frame ones; the method was immunoSEQ multiplex PCR. This sample has some 70,000 clones, with 70% to 90% found just once. Sequenced sample: PBMCs. The source of these receptors is a human donor in good health. Some clones in this sample may be carry-over from other donors' samples. The CDR3 runs from the conserved cysteine through the conserved F or W. The D gene is left open where the match is weak. The listing skips clone size in some rows; elsewhere it reads once, few, many or a size class.

v_gene: TRBV5-1; len: 15; abundance: -; d_gene: TRBD1; j_gene: TRBJ1-5; CDR3nt: TGCGCCAGCAGCTCCCAGGGGGCGAGCAATCAGCCCCAGCATTTT; CDR3aa: CASSSQGASNQPQHF
v_gene: TRBV7-3; len: 13; abundance: -; d_gene: -; j_gene: TRBJ2-1; CDR3nt: TGTGCCAGCAGCTCCGGACTGGAGAATAAGCAGTTCTTC; CDR3aa: CASSSGLENKQFF
v_gene: TRBV6-4; len: 19; abundance: -; d_gene: TRBD2; j_gene: TRBJ2-1; CDR3nt: TGTGCCAGCAGTCATCAGGGAACCGCCGGACTAGCGGGAAACAATGAGCAGTTCTTC; CDR3aa: CASSHQGTAGLAGNNEQFF
v_gene: TRBV6-1; len: 14; abundance: -; d_gene: TRBD1; j_gene: TRBJ2-1; CDR3nt: TGTGCCAGCAGTGGGGGACAGGGCTTCGATGAGCAGTTCTTC; CDR3aa: CASSGGQGFDEQFF
v_gene: TRBV21-1; len: 13; abundance: -; d_gene: -; j_gene: TRBJ2-7; CDR3nt: TGTGCCCGATCCGGGACAGGGATCAACGAGCAGTACTTC; CDR3aa: CARSGTGINEQYF
v_gene: TRBV2; len: 18; abundance: -; d_gene: -; j_gene: TRBJ2-7; CDR3nt: TGTGCCAGCAGTGAAGAAGTTGGCGGGGCGGGCCGACCTTACGAGCAGTACTTC; CDR3aa: CASSEEVGGAGRPYEQYF
v_gene: TRBV7-2; len: 15; abundance: -; d_gene: TRBD1; j_gene: TRBJ1-4; CDR3nt: TGTGCCAGCAGCTTATGGGGACAGTCTAATGAAAAACTGTTTTTT; CDR3aa: CASSLWGQSNEKLFF
v_gene: TRBV30; len: 13; abundance: -; d_gene: -; j_gene: TRBJ1-4; CDR3nt: TGTGCCTGGAGGACTGGACTAAGGGAAAAACTGTTTTTT; CDR3aa: CAWRTGLREKLFF
v_gene: TRBV29-1; len: 13; abundance: once; d_gene: -; j_gene: TRBJ2-3; CDR3nt: TGCAGCGTCCGGCTAGCTGGCGCAGATACGCAGTATTTT; CDR3aa: CSVRLAGADTQYF
v_gene: TRBV30; len: 16; abundance: -; d_gene: -; j_gene: TRBJ1-1; CDR3nt: TGTGCCTGGAGTCCAACCCAGGGGCGCGGCGACACTGAAGCTTTCTTT; CDR3aa: CAWSPTQGRGDTEAFF
v_gene: TRBV19; len: 14; abundance: -; d_gene: -; j_gene: TRBJ1-5; CDR3nt: TGTGCCAGTAATACACCAACCAGGGGTCAGCCCCAGCATTTT; CDR3aa: CASNTPTRGQPQHF
v_gene: TRBV12-5; len: 10; abundance: -; d_gene: -; j_gene: TRBJ2-7; CDR3nt: TGTGCTAGTTTTAAAAACAGGGAAGACTTC; CDR3aa: CASFKNREDF
v_gene: TRBV5-4; len: 14; abundance: -; d_gene: TRBD2; j_gene: TRBJ2-7; CDR3nt: TGTGCCAGCAGCTGGATAGCGGGGGGAGGCGAGCAGTACTTC; CDR3aa: CASSWIAGGGEQYF
v_gene: TRBV27; len: 15; abundance: few; d_gene: TRBD2; j_gene: TRBJ2-4; CDR3nt: TGTGCCAGCAGTTTAGCCGGGACTAGCAAAAACATTCAGTACTTC; CDR3aa: CASSLAGTSKNIQYF
v_gene: TRBV30; len: 15; abundance: -; d_gene: TRBD1; j_gene: TRBJ1-4; CDR3nt: TGTGCCTGGAGGTCCGACAGGGTAACTAATGAAAAACTGTTTTTT; CDR3aa: CAWRSDRVTNEKLFF
v_gene: TRBV27; len: 14; abundance: -; d_gene: -; j_gene: TRBJ2-3; CDR3nt: TGTGCCAGTGCGTTAGCGGAGAGCACAGATACGCAGTATTTT; CDR3aa: CASALAESTDTQYF
v_gene: TRBV7-8; len: 15; abundance: -; d_gene: -; j_gene: TRBJ1-2; CDR3nt: TGTGCCAGCAGCTCGTCGGACAGAACTAACTATGGCTACACCTTC; CDR3aa: CASSSSDRTNYGYTF
v_gene: TRBV7-8; len: 15; abundance: -; d_gene: -; j_gene: TRBJ1-6; CDR3nt: TGTGCCAGCAGCCCCCGGTTACGGTCGGATTCACCCCTCCACTTT; CDR3aa: CASSPRLRSDSPLHF
v_gene: TRBV7-9; len: 16; abundance: -; d_gene: TRBD2; j_gene: TRBJ2-3; CDR3nt: TGTGCCAGCAGCTTAGCATCAGCGGGGGAAACAGATACGCAGTATTTT; CDR3aa: CASSLASAGETDTQYF
v_gene: TRBV25-1; len: 14; abundance: -; d_gene: -; j_gene: TRBJ1-1; CDR3nt: TGTGCCAGCAGTGACCCTAATAGGAACACTGAAGCTTTCTTT; CDR3aa: CASSDPNRNTEAFF
v_gene: TRBV12-2; len: 16; abundance: -; d_gene: -; j_gene: TRBJ2-3; CDR3nt: TGTGCAAGTCGCTTAGGGCGGACTAGCGGCACAGATACGCAGTATTTT; CDR3aa: CASRLGRTSGTDTQYF
v_gene: TRBV7-2; len: 15; abundance: -; d_gene: TRBD2; j_gene: TRBJ2-5; CDR3nt: TGTGCCAGCAGCCAGGGAGCGGGAGTGGTTGAGACCCAGTACTTC; CDR3aa: CASSQGAGVVETQYF
v_gene: TRBV4-3; len: 16; abundance: once; d_gene: -; j_gene: TRBJ2-7; CDR3nt: TGCGCCAGCAGCCAAGATCACACCTCGTTCTCCTACGAGCAGTACTTC; CDR3aa: CASSQDHTSFSYEQYF
v_gene: TRBV4-1; len: 17; abundance: few; d_gene: TRBD2; j_gene: TRBJ2-2; CDR3nt: TGCGCCAGCAGCCAGACGGGGAGCGGGGGGGGGACCGGGGAGCTGTTTTTT; CDR3aa: CASSQTGSGGGTGELFF
v_gene: TRBV19; len: 15; abundance: -; d_gene: TRBD1; j_gene: TRBJ1-6; CDR3nt: TGTGCCAGTAGTACCACCGGGACAGAAAATTCACCCCTCCACTTT; CDR3aa: CASSTTGTENSPLHF
v_gene: TRBV7-9; len: 14; abundance: -; d_gene: -; j_gene: TRBJ2-7; CDR3nt: TGTGCCAGCAGCTTTAGGGCCCAGCGGGACGAGCAGTACTTC; CDR3aa: CASSFRAQRDEQYF
v_gene: TRBV11-2; len: 13; abundance: -; d_gene: -; j_gene: TRBJ2-5; CDR3nt: TGTGCCAGCAGCTTAGGAGGCTTAGAGACCCAGTACTTC; CDR3aa: CASSLGGLETQYF
v_gene: TRBV6-1; len: 16; abundance: -; d_gene: TRBD1; j_gene: TRBJ1-2; CDR3nt: TGTGCCAGCAGTGAATCCTGGACAGGGCGGGTGGGTGGCTACACCTTC; CDR3aa: CASSESWTGRVGGYTF
v_gene: TRBV7-3; len: 15; abundance: few; d_gene: TRBD1; j_gene: TRBJ1-2; CDR3nt: TGTGCCAGCAGCCCAGGACAGGGGGCCATCTATGGCTACACCTTC; CDR3aa: CASSPGQGAIYGYTF
v_gene: TRBV20-1; len: 11; abundance: -; d_gene: TRBD2; j_gene: TRBJ2-7; CDR3nt: TGCAGTGCGCGGGGGGGATACGAGCAGTACTTC; CDR3aa: CSARGGYEQYF
v_gene: TRBV6-1; len: 15; abundance: -; d_gene: TRBD1; j_gene: TRBJ1-1; CDR3nt: TGTGCCAGCAGTGGTTGGACAGGAGGGGTACGAGAAGCTTTCTTT; CDR3aa: CASSGWTGGVREAFF
v_gene: TRBV6-1; len: 13; abundance: -; d_gene: -; j_gene: TRBJ1-1; CDR3nt: TGTGCCAGCAGTGTACAGGGGAACACTGAAGCTTTCTTT; CDR3aa: CASSVQGNTEAFF
v_gene: TRBV6-1; len: 13; abundance: -; d_gene: -; j_gene: TRBJ2-7; CDR3nt: TGTGCCAGCAGTGATGGCAGCTCCTACGAGCAGTACTTC; CDR3aa: CASSDGSSYEQYF
v_gene: TRBV29-1; len: 14; abundance: once; d_gene: TRBD1; j_gene: TRBJ1-4; CDR3nt: TGCAGCGGGAGAACAGGGGGCACTAATGAAAAACTGTTTTTT; CDR3aa: CSGRTGGTNEKLFF
v_gene: TRBV6-1; len: 14; abundance: -; d_gene: TRBD2; j_gene: TRBJ2-5; CDR3nt: TGTGCCAGCAGTGATTCCGCTAGCGGAGCCCCTCCGTACTTC; CDR3aa: CASSDSASGAPPYF
v_gene: TRBV7-2; len: 16; abundance: -; d_gene: -; j_gene: TRBJ2-1; CDR3nt: TGTGCCAGCAGCTTATTGGGACTCACCACAATCGCTGAGCAGTTCTTC; CDR3aa: CASSLLGLTTIAEQFF
v_gene: TRBV5-1; len: 17; abundance: -; d_gene: -; j_gene: TRBJ1-3; CDR3nt: TGCGCCAGCAGCTTGGCGGCGGGTCCTAGCTCTGGAAACACCATATATTTT; CDR3aa: CASSLAAGPSSGNTIYF
v_gene: TRBV29-1; len: 14; abundance: -; d_gene: TRBD1; j_gene: TRBJ2-3; CDR3nt: TGCAGCGTCCCAGGGGGTCTCCTTAAGGATACGCAGTATTTT; CDR3aa: CSVPGGLLKDTQYF
v_gene: TRBV7-9; len: 13; abundance: -; d_gene: -; j_gene: TRBJ2-7; CDR3nt: TGTGCCAGCAGCTTTTTACAGGGTGGCGAGCAGTACTTC; CDR3aa: CASSFLQGGEQYF
v_gene: TRBV19; len: 12; abundance: -; d_gene: TRBD2; j_gene: TRBJ2-3; CDR3nt: TGTGCCAGTCGATTAGCGGGAGAAACGCAGTATTTT; CDR3aa: CASRLAGETQYF
v_gene: TRBV6-5; len: 14; abundance: -; d_gene: -; j_gene: TRBJ1-2; CDR3nt: TGTGCCAGCAGTTACGCCCAGGGCGCCGGAGGCTACACCTTC; CDR3aa: CASSYAQGAGGYTF
v_gene: TRBV15; len: 14; abundance: -; d_gene: TRBD1; j_gene: TRBJ1-5; CDR3nt: TGTGCCTCCGCAGGGGGTTCAGGCAATCAGCCCCAGCATTTT; CDR3aa: CASAGGSGNQPQHF
v_gene: TRBV5-8; len: 13; abundance: -; d_gene: -; j_gene: TRBJ2-5; CDR3nt: TGTGCCAGCAGCAACAGGGTCTCAGAGACCCAGTACTTC; CDR3aa: CASSNRVSETQYF
v_gene: TRBV2; len: 13; abundance: -; d_gene: -; j_gene: TRBJ2-7; CDR3nt: TGTGCCAGCAGGACCGGACAGAGTTACGAGCAGTACTTC; CDR3aa: CASRTGQSYEQYF
v_gene: TRBV6-6; len: 12; abundance: -; d_gene: -; j_gene: TRBJ1-5; CDR3nt: TGTGCCAGCAACGGAGGTGATCAGCCCCAGCATTTT; CDR3aa: CASNGGDQPQHF
v_gene: TRBV6-5; len: 15; abundance: -; d_gene: TRBD1; j_gene: TRBJ2-7; CDR3nt: TGTGCCAGCAGTTACCGGGACAGTGGGGCCTACGAGCAGTACTTC; CDR3aa: CASSYRDSGAYEQYF
v_gene: TRBV4-3; len: 15; abundance: -; d_gene: TRBD2; j_gene: TRBJ2-1; CDR3nt: TGCGCCAGCAGCCAACTAGCGGGGAGTGGCTATGAGCAGTTCTTC; CDR3aa: CASSQLAGSGYEQFF
v_gene: TRBV14; len: 13; abundance: -; d_gene: -; j_gene: TRBJ2-2; CDR3nt: TGTGCCAGCAGCCTCAGTGGTCCCGGGGAGCTGTTTTTT; CDR3aa: CASSLSGPGELFF
v_gene: TRBV7-9; len: 12; abundance: -; d_gene: -; j_gene: TRBJ2-1; CDR3nt: TGTGCCACAACTCGGGGGATCAATGAGCAGTTCTTC; CDR3aa: CATTRGINEQFF